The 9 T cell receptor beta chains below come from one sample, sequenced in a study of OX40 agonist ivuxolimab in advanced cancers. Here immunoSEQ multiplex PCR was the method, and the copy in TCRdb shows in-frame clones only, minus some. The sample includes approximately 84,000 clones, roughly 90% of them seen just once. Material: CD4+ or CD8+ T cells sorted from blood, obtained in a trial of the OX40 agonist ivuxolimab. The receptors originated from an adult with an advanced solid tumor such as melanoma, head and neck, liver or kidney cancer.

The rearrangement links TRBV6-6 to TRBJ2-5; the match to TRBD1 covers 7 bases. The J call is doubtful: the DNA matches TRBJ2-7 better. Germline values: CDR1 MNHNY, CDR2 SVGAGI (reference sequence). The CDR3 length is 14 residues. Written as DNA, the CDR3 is TGTGCCAGCGGGACAGCGAAAGGGTCCTACGAGCAGTACTTC. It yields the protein CASGTAKGSYEQYF.

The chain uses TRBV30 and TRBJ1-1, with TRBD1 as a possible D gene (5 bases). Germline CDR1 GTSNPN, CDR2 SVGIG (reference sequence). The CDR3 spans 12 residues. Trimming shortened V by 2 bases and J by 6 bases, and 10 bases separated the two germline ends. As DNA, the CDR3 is TGTGCCTGGAGTCGCGGGGGTCCTGAAGCTTTCTTT. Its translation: CAWSRGGPEAFF.

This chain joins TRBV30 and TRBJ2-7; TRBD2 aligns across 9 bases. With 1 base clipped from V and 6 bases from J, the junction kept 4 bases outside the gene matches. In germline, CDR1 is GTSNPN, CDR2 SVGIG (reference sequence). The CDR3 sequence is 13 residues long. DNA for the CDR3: TGTGCCTGGAGTGCGCTAGCGGGGACCGAGCAGTACTTC. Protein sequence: CAWSALAGTEQYF. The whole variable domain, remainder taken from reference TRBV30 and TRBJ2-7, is SQTIHQWPATLVQPVGSPLSLECTVEGTSNPNLYWYRQAAGRGLQLLFYSVGIGQISSEVPQNLSASRPQDRQFILSSKKLLLSDSGFYLCAWSALAGTEQYFGPGTRLTVT.

CDR3 nucleotides: TGCGCCAGACCAATTGGTTGGACACAAAGGAACACTGAAGCTTTCTTT. Its protein product is CARPIGWTQRNTEAFF. The chain links TRBV10-1 to TRBJ1-1; TRBD1 is a possible D gene (5 bases). The V and J ends lost 9 bases and 1 base respectively, with 21 bases between them. This CDR3 is built from 16 residues. CDR1 is WNHNN and CDR2 is SYGVQD in the germline V gene (reference sequence).

CDR3 residues: CAWSGDRVAGELFF. The CDR3 DNA reads as TGTGCCTGGAGTGGGGACAGGGTGGCCGGGGAGCTGTTTTTT. J is TRBJ2-2 and V is TRBV30; 9 bases match TRBD1. CDR3 length: 14 residues. V was pared by 1 base and J by 6 bases, with 3 bases of the junction left unmatched. Germline CDR1 reads GTSNPN; CDR2 reads SVGIG (reference sequence).

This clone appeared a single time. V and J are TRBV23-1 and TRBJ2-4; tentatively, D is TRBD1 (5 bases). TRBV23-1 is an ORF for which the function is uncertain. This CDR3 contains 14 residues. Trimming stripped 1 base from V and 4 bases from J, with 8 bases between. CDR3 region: CASSQWGRKNIQYF. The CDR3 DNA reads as TGCGCCAGCAGTCAATGGGGCAGAAAAAACATTCAGTACTTC.

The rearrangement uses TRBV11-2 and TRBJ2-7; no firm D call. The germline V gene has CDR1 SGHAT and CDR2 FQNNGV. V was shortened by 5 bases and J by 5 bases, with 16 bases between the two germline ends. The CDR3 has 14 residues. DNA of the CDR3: TGTGCCAGCAGCCCCGCCGTGGGTAGGGACGAGCAGTACTTC. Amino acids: CASSPAVGRDEQYF.

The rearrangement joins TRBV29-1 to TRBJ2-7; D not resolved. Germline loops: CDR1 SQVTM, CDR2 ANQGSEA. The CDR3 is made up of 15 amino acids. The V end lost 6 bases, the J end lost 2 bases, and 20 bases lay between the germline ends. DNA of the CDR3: TGCAGCGTGATAAGGACGAGGTCGGTCCCCTACGAGCAGTACTTC. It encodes CSVIRTRSVPYEQYF.

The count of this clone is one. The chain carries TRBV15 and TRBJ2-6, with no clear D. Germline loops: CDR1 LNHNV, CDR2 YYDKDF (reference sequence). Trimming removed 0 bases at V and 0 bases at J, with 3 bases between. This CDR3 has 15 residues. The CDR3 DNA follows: TGTGCCACCAGCAGAGAGAGCTCTGGGGCCAACGTCCTGACTTTC. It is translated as CATSRESSGANVLTF.